This T cell receptor (beta chain) was recorded in a study of type 1 and type 2 diabetes patients. Background on the study: Participants included type 1 and type 2 diabetes patients plus nondiabetic controls. From PBMCs, CD4+ and CD8+ T cells were isolated by magnetic microbeads. Study outcomes and limitations: A median of one highly-expanded CD4+ clone, covering around 4% of reads, occurred in type 2 diabetes. With limited T2D and control samples, some T1D-only expanded clones may not be T1D-specific.

Of note for this clonotype: Its antigen is undetermined.

Germline V gene lookup returns CDR1 MNHEY and CDR2 SMNVEV (reference sequence). After removal of 6 bases from V and 1 base from J, the junction contained 8 bases not matched to a gene. The CDR3 sequence is 15 residues long. PCR was run on genomic DNA. A primer set of 30 forward and 13 reverse primers amplified the CDR3. Via MiXCR, TCRdb re-called the multiplex PCR reads, giving one row per CDR3 protein. The table lists under 300,000 distinct CDR3 sequences, around 47% of them singletons. The chain links TRBV27 to TRBJ2-7, with 8 bases matching TRBD1. Sequenced: peripheral blood mononuclear cells (PBMCs). This clonotype was obtained from a man younger than 30 with type 2 diabetes. CDR3 nucleotides: TGTGCCAGCAGGCCGAACGACAGGGGATCCTACGAGCAGTACTTC. This sequence encodes CASRPNDRGSYEQYF.